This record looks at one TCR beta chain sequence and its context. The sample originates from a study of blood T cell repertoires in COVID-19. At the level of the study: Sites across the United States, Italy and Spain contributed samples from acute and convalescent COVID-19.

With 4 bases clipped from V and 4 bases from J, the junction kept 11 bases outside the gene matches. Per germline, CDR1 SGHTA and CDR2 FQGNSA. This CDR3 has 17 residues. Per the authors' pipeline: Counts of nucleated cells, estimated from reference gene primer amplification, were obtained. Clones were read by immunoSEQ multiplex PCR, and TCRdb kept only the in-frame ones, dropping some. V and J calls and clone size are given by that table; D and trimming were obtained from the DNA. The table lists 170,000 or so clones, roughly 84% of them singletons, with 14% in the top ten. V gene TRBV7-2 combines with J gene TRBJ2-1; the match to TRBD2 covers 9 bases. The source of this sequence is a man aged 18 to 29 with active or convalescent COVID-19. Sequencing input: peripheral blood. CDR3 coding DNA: TGTGCCAGCAGCTCTTCGGAACCGGGACTAGCTTACAATGAGCAGTTCTTC. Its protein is CASSSSEPGLAYNEQFF.